Sequencing of this T cell receptor beta chain was carried out in a study of T cell responses to AZD1222 COVID-19 vaccine. Whole-study results and caveats: Clonal diversity was possibly underestimated; the donors were predominantly white British and more often female. Only a handful of AZD1222 recipients tested seropositive at baseline.

The V end was cut by 7 bases, the J end by 4 bases, with 13 bases between. Germline loops: CDR1 MDHEN, CDR2 SYDVKM. CDR3 length: 13 residues. As to this clone: Its antigen is undetermined.

The assay was immunoSEQ multiplex PCR, and TCRdb's table has in-frame clones only and misses some. The profile covers over 85,000 clones, with around nine tenths appearing a single time and approximately 16% taken by the ten largest. Researchers grouped second doses given at about 4 or about 12 weeks into one pool. J is TRBJ2-5 and V is TRBV28, with a weak D call TRBD1 (6 bases). This receptor was taken from an adult who received the AZD1222 COVID-19 vaccine. The sequences come from peripheral blood, collected 28 days after the second AZD1222 dose. The DNA for the CDR3 is TGTGCCAGCACAACAGGGCGGTTAGAGACCCAGTACTTC. Translation: CASTTGRLETQYF.